This T cell receptor (beta chain) is drawn from a study of blood T cell repertoires in COVID-19. V was pared by 4 bases and J by 0 bases, with 17 bases between. The CDR3 runs 17 residues. Germline assignment: CDR1 KGHDR and CDR2 SFDVKD. Assay: immunoSEQ multiplex PCR; the TCRdb copy retains only in-frame clones and omits some. The table has 370,000 or so clones, 81% seen once. The rearrangement links TRBV24-1 to TRBJ2-5; D possibly corresponds to TRBD2 (6 bases). Sequencing was done on a sample of peripheral blood. The sequence derives from a human donor with acute or convalescent COVID-19. The donor label of this sample is uncertain. DNA for the CDR3: TGTGCCACCAGTGACAAACGCGTGTGGGAGGACCAAGAGACCCAGTACTTC. Protein: CATSDKRVWEDQETQYF.